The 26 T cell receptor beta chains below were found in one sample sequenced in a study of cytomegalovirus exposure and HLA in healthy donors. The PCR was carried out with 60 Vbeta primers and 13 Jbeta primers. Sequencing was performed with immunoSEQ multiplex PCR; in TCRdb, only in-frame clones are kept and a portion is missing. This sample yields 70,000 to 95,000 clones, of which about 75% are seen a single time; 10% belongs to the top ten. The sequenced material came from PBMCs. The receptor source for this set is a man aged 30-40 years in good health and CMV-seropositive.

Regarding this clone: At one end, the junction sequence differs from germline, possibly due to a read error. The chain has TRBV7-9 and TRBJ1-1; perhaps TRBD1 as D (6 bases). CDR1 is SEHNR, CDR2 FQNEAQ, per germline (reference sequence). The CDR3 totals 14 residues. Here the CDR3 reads CSSSLGSGVTEAFF. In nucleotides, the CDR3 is TGTTCCAGCAGCTTAGGATCAGGGGTTACTGAAGCTTTCTTT.

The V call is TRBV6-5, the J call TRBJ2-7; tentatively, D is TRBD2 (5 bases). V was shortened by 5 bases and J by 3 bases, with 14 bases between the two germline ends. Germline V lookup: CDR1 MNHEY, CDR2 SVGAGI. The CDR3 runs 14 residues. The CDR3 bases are TGTGCCAGCAGTGCGGTAGGACTGGACTACGAGCAGTACTTC. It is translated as CASSAVGLDYEQYF.

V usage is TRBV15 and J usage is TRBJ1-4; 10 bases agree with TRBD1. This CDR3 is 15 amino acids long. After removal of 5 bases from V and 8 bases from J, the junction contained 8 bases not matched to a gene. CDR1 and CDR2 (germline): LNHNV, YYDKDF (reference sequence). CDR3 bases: TGTGCCACCAGCCCCGGGACAGGGGTCATAGAAAAACTGTTTTTT. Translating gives CATSPGTGVIEKLFF.

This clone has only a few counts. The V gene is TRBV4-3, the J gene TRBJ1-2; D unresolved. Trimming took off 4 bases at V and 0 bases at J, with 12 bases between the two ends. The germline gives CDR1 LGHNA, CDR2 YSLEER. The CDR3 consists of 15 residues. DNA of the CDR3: TGCGCCAGCAGCCGAGGTCAGATCGCTAACTATGGCTACACCTTC. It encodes CASSRGQIANYGYTF.

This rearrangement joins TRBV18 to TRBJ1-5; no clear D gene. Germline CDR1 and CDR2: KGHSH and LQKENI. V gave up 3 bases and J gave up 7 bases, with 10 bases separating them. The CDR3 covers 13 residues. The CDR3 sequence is CASSPMSQQPQHF. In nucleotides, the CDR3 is TGTGCCAGCTCACCTATGTCGCAGCAGCCCCAGCATTTT.

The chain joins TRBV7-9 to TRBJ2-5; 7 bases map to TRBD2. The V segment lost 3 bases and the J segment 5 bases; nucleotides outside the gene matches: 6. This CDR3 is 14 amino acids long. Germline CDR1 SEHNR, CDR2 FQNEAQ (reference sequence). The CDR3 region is CASSFPSGRETQYF. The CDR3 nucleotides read TGTGCCAGCAGCTTCCCTAGCGGACGGGAGACCCAGTACTTC.

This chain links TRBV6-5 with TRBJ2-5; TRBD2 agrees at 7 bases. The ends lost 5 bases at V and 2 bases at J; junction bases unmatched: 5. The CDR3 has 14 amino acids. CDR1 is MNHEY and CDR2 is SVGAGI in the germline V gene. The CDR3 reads CASSGLADQETQYF. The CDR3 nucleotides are TGTGCCAGCAGTGGTCTAGCGGATCAAGAGACCCAGTACTTC.

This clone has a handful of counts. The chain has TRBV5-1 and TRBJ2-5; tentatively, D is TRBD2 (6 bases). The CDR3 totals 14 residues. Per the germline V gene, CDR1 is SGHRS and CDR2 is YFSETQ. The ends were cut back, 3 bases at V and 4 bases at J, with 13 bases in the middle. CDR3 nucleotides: TGCGCCAGCAGCTACAATGGGGGAGGAGAGACCCAGTACTTC. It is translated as CASSYNGGGETQYF.

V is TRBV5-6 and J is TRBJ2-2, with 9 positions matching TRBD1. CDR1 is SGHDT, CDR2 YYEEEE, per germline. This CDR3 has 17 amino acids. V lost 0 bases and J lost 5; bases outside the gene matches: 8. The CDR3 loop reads CASSLVRGQGWTGELFF. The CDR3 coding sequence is TGTGCCAGCAGCTTGGTCCGCGGACAGGGGTGGACCGGGGAGCTGTTTTTT.

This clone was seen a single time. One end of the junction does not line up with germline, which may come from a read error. The CDR3 DNA sequence: TGTGCCAGCAGCTTATCAGCGGGGTGGGGCACAGATACGCAATATTTT. Translating it yields CASSLSAGWGTDTQYF. The rearrangement uses TRBV7-3 and TRBJ2-3, with 7 bases identical to TRBD2. Germline V gene sequence: CDR1 SGHTA, CDR2 FQGTGA. CDR3 size: 16 residues.

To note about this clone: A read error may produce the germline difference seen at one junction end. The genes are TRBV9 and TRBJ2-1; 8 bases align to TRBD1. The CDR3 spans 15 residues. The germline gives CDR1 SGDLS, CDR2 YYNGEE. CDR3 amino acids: CASRVGNGQGDEQFF. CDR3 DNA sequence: TGTGCCAGCAGGGTAGGGAATGGACAGGGAGATGAGCAGTTCTTC.

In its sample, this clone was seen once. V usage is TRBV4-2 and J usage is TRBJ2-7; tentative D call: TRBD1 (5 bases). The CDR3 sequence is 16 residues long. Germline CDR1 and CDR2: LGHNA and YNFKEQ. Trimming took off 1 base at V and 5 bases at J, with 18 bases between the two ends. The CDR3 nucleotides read TGTGCCAGCAGCCAAGGCGCGTCCAGGGCCCTAGACGAGCAGTACTTC. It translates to CASSQGASRALDEQYF.

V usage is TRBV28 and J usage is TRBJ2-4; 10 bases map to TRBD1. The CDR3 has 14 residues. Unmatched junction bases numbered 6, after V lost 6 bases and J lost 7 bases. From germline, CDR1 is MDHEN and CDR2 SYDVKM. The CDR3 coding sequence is TGTGCCAGCAGCCCCAGACAGGGGGCGAACATTCAGTACTTC. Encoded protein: CASSPRQGANIQYF.

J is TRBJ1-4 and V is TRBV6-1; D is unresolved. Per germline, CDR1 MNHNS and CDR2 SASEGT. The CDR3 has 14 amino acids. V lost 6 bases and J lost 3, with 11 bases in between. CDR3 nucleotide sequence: TGTGCCAGCAGCGCCGGGGTCCCTAATGAAAAACTGTTTTTT. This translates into CASSAGVPNEKLFF.

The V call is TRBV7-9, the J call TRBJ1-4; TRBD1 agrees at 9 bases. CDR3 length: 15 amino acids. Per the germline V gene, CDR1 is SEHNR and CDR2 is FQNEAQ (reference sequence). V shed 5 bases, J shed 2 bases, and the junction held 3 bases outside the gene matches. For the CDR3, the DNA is TGTGCCAGCAGCGAAACAGGGGGCACTAATGAAAAACTGTTTTTT. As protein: CASSETGGTNEKLFF.

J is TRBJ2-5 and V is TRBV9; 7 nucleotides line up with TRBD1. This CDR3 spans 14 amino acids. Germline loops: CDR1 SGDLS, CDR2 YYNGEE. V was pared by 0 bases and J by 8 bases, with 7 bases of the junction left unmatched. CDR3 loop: CASSVEGQLGTQYF. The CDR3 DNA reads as TGTGCCAGCAGCGTAGAGGGACAGCTGGGTACCCAGTACTTC. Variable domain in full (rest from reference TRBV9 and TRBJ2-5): DSGVTQTPKHLITATGQRVTLRCSPRSGDLSVYWYQQSLDQGLQFLIQYYNGEERAKGNILERFSAQQFPDLHSELNLSSLELGDSALYFCASSVEGQLGTQYFGPGTRLLVL.

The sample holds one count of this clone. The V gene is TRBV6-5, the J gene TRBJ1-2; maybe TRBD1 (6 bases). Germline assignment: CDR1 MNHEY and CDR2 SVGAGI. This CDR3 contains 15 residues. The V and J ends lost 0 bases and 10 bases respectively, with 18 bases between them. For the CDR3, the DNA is TGTGCCAGCAGTTACTCTCGGAGTGGGCAGGGGACCTACACCTTC. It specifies CASSYSRSGQGTYTF.

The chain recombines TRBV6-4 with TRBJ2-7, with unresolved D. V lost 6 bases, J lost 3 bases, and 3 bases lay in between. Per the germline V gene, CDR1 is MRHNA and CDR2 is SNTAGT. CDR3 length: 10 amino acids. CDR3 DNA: TGTGCCAGCAGGTACTACGAGCAGTACTTC. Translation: CASRYYEQYF.

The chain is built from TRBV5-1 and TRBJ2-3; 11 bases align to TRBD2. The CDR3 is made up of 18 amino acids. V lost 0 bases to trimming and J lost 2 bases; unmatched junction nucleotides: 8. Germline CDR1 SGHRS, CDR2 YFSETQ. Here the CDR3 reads CASSLASLAGATTDTQYF. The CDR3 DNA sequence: TGCGCCAGCAGCTTGGCCTCACTAGCGGGGGCAACCACAGATACGCAGTATTTT.

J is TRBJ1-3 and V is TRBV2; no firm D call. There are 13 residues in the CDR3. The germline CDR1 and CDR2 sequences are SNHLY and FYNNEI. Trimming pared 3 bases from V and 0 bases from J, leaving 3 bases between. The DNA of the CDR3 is TGTGCCAGCAGTGACTTCTCTGGAAACACCATATATTTT. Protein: CASSDFSGNTIYF.

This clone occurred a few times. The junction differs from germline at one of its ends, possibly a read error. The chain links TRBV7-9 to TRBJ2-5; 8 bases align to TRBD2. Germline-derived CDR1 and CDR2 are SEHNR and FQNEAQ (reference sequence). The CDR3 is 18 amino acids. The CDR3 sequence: CSSSPVDRPTSGQETQYF. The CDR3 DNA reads TGTTCCAGCAGCCCCGTCGACCGTCCTACTAGCGGACAAGAGACCCAGTACTTC.

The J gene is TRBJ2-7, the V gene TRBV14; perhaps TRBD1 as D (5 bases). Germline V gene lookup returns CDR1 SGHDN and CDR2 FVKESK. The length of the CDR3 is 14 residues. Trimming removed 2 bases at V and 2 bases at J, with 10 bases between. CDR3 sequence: CASSQQGATYEQYF. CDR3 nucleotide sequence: TGTGCCAGCAGCCAACAAGGGGCCACCTACGAGCAGTACTTC.

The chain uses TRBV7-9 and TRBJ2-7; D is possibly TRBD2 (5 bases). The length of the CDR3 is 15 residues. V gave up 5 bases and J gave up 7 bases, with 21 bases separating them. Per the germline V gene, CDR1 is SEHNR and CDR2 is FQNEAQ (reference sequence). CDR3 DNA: TGTGCCAGCAGCGAGTTGAGGACGGGGTTTGGAGAGCAGTACTTC. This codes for CASSELRTGFGEQYF.

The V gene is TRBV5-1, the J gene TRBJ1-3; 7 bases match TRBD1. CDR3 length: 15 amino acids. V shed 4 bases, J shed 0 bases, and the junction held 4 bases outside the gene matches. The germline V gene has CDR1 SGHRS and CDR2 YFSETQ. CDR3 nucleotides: TGCGCCAGCAGCCGGGACAGAGGCTCTGGAAACACCATATATTTT. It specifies CASSRDRGSGNTIYF.

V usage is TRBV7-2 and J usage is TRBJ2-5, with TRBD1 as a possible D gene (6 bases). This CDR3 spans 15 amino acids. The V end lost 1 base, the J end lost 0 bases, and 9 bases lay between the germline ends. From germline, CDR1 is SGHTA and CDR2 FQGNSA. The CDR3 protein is CASSLGGHHQETQYF. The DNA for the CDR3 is TGTGCCAGCAGCTTAGGGGGACACCACCAAGAGACCCAGTACTTC.

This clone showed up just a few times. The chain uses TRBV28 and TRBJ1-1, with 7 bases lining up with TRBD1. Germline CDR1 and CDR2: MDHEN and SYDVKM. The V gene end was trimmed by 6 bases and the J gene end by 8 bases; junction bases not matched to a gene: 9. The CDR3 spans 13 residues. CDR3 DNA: TGTGCCAGCAGCCGACAGGGTGATGTCGAAGCTTTCTTT. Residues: CASSRQGDVEAFF. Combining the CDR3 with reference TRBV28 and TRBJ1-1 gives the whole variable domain DVKVTQSSRYLVKRTGEKVFLECVQDMDHENMFWYRQDPGLGLRLIYFSYDVKMKEKGDIPEGYSVSREKKERFSLILESASTNQTSMYLCASSRQGDVEAFFGQGTRLTVV.